Sequencing of this T cell receptor beta chain was carried out in a study of blood T cell repertoires in COVID-19 (dated by TCRdb to 2020 to 2021). Study-level background: Samples covering the acute and convalescent phases of COVID-19 were provided by collaborators in the United States, Italy and Spain. The material from the prospective study consisted of cDNA or gDNA derived from T cells, B-cell-depleted T cells, or PBMCs. The dataset comprised deeply sampled blood TCRbeta repertoires from subjects exposed to, actively infected with, or recovered from COVID-19. The repertoires were released in a freely available public database intended as a resource for research on the immune response to SARS-CoV-2. The samples were drawn from two sources: the first 160 participants of the ongoing ImmuneRACE study, and 1,000 to 1,500 subjects contributed by 6 global collaborators. Sample metadata almost always included a de-identified subject ID, COVID-19 status, age in years and sex. Where available, HLA class I and class II types were taken from metadata supplied by the sample provider and were not determined by assay-based typing.

The CDR3, from cysteine to phenylalanine, totals 15 residues. The only DNA kept is the CDR3, 45 bases in frame from the first base. Each collaborating institution followed its own protocols to collect whole blood in K2EDTA tubes. For TCRbeta analysis, collaborators shipped samples in one of three forms: frozen whole blood, isolated PBMCs, or DNA extracted from either of those sample types. As regards this clone: What antigen it recognizes has not been identified. One base away there is no much larger clone; base qualities are not given.

The immunoSEQ Assay, a bias-controlled multiplex PCR, was used to amplify TCRbeta CDR3 regions from genomic DNA. Regarding the original processing steps: Nucleated cell counts per sample were estimated from amplification of reference gene primers within the assay. Sequence reads were collapsed and filtered to measure the absolute abundance of every unique TCRbeta CDR3 rearrangement. Productive Simpson clonality was computed per sample as the square root of Simpson's diversity index over productive rearrangements. In its TCRdb copy, this immuneACCESS table keeps in-frame sequences only and misses some clones. Where compared with another copy, unresolved V genes explain less than half of these, and the others have no known cause. V and J calls and clone size are as listed in that table; D and trimming were resolved from the DNA. This sample comprises approximately 140,000 clones, 84% of them detected only once. Less than 2.5% of the sample lies in the top ten.

On the study overall, not on this receptor specifically: Clinical and demographic metadata were provided uncurated, with the amount varying by source and participant.

The rearrangement combines TRBV21-1 with TRBJ1-2; the D call TRBD1 from the table was never checked on the DNA. TRBV21-1 is a listed pseudogene. The TCR sequence derives from a man in his sixties or seventies with acute or convalescent COVID-19. Sequencing was done on a sample of peripheral blood. DNA sequence: TGTGCCAGCAGCGGGCAGGCTGGAAAGGACTATGGCTACACCTTC. This sequence encodes CASSGQAGKDYGYTF.